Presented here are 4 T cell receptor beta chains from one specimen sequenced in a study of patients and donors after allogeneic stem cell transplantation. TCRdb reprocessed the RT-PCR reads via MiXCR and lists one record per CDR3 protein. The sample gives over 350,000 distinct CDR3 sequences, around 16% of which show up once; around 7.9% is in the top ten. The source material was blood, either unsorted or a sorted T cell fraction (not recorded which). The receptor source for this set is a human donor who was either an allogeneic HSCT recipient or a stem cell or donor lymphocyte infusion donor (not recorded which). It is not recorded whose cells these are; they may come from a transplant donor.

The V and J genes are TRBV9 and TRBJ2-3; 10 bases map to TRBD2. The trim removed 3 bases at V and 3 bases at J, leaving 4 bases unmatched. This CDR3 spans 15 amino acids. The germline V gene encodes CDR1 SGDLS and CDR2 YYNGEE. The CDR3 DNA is TGTGCCAGCAGCGAGAGCGGGGGGGAAACAGATACGCAGTATTTT. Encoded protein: CASSESGGETDTQYF.

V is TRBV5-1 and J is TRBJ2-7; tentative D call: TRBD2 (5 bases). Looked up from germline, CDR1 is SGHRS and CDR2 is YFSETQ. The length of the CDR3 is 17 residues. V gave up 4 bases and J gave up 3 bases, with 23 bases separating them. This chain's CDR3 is CASSPGLDYQVFYEQYF. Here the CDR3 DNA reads TGCGCCAGCAGCCCCGGACTCGACTACCAGGTATTCTACGAGCAGTACTTC.

CDR3 protein: CASSPLGRGGYGYTF. CDR3 nucleotide sequence: TGTGCCAGCTCACCGCTAGGTAGGGGTGGCTATGGCTACACCTTC. V gene TRBV18 combines with J gene TRBJ1-2; possible D gene TRBD1, 5 bases. V was clipped by 3 bases and J by 4 bases, with 15 bases between them. Germline CDR1 KGHSH, CDR2 LQKENI. The CDR3 is 15 amino acids. The variable domain in full, with the rest retrieved from reference TRBV18 and TRBJ1-2, is NAGVMQNPRHLVRRRGQEARLRCSPMKGHSHVYWYRQLPEEGLKFMVYLQKENIIDESGMPKERFSAEFPKEGPSILRIQQVVRGDSAAYFCASSPLGRGGYGYTFGSGTRLTVV.

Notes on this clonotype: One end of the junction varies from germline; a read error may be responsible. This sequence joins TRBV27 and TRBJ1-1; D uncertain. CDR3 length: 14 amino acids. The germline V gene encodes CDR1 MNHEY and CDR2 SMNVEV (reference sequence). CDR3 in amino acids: CVSSLARLREEAFF. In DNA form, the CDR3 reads TGTGTCAGCAGTTTAGCTCGCCTACGCGAAGAAGCTTTCTTT.